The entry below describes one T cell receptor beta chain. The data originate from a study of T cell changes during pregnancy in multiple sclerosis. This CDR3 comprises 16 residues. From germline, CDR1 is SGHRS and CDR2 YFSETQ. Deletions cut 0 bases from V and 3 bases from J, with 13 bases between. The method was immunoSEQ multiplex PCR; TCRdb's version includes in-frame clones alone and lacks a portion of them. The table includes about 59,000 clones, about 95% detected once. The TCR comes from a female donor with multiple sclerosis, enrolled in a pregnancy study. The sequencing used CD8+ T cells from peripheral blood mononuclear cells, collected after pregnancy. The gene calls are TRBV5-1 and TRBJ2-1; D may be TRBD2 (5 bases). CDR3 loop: CASSLGAGVIYNEQFF. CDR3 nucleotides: TGCGCCAGCAGCTTGGGCGCGGGTGTAATCTACAATGAGCAGTTCTTC.